The clone carrying this T cell receptor beta chain was detected a few times. Its antigen is as yet unknown. The data belong to a study of cytomegalovirus exposure and HLA in healthy donors. The PCR was carried out with 60 Vbeta primers and 13 Jbeta primers. As processed by the authors: Later reanalysis found roughly 80 million unique TCR beta chains, around 11 million of them shared. Libraries were prepared by immunoSEQ multiplex PCR; TCRdb keeps only in-frame clonotypes and omits some of them. Clone size and the V and J calls come from that table; the DNA yielded D and trimming. The sample yields more than 80,000 clones, less than 80% seen once. CDR3 length: 13 residues. The junction had 11 bases not matched to a gene; V was cut back by 11 bases and J by 10 bases. Germline lookup yields CDR1 MNHNS and CDR2 SASEGT. Findings and caveats of the study: The study listed about 150 cytomegalovirus-associated TCR beta chains. What a later analysis reportedly showed was that an Asian-associated ancestry cluster had fewer N-insertions than the approximately 700-donor mean. V- and J-gene trimming of TCR beta was linked (in a later analysis) to a missense DCLRE1C variant.

V is TRBV6-1 and J is TRBJ2-2, with TRBD2 matching over 9 bases. This TCR was recovered from a woman aged 40 to 50 in good health and CMV-seropositive. The sequenced sample was PBMCs. The CDR3 region is CAGGSGRREELFF. In nucleotides, the CDR3 is TGTGCCGGGGGTAGCGGGAGACGCGAGGAGCTGTTTTTT.